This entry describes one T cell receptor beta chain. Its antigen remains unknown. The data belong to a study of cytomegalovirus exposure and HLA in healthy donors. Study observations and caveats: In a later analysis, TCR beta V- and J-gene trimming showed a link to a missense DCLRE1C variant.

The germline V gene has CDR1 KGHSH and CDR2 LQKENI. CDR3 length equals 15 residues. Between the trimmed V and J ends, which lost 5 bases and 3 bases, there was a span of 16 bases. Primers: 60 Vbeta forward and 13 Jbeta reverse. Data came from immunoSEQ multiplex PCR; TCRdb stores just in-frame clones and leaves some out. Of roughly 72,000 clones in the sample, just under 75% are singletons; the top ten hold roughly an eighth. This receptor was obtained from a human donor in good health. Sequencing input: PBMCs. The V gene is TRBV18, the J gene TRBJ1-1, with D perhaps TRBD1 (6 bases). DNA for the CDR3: TGTGCCAGCTCATCCCAACAGGGTGAGTACACTGAAGCTTTCTTT. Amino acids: CASSSQQGEYTEAFF.